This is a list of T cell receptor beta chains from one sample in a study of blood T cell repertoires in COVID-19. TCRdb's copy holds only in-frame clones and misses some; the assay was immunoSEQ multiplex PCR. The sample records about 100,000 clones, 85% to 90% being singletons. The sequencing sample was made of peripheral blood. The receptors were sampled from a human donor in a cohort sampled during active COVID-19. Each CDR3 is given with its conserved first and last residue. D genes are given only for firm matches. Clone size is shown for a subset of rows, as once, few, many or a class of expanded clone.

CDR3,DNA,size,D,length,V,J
CASSLAGGGTGELFF,TGTGCCAGCAGTTTAGCGGGCGGGGGCACCGGGGAGCTGTTTTTT,once,TRBD2,15,TRBV6-5,TRBJ2-2
CAISEGTGPYEQYF,TGTGCCATCAGTGAGGGGACAGGGCCCTACGAGCAGTACTTC,-,TRBD1,14,TRBV10-3,TRBJ2-7
CASSHFLAKYQETQYF,TGTGCCAGCAGCCATTTTCTAGCGAAGTACCAAGAGACCCAGTACTTC,-,-,16,TRBV4-2,TRBJ2-5
CASSVGRRGVQETQYF,TGTGCCAGCAGCGTAGGACGGAGGGGAGTCCAAGAGACCCAGTACTTC,-,-,16,TRBV9,TRBJ2-5
CASSLRLAEAYEQYF,TGCGCCAGCAGCTTACGCCTAGCGGAAGCCTACGAGCAGTACTTC,-,TRBD2,15,TRBV5-1,TRBJ2-7
CASSPQAGLNTEAFF,TGTGCCAGCTCACCACAGGCAGGGTTGAACACTGAAGCTTTCTTT,-,-,15,TRBV18,TRBJ1-1
CASSIPGGNEEAFF,TGTGCCAGTAGTATCCCAGGGGGGAATGAAGAAGCTTTCTTT,-,TRBD1,14,TRBV19,TRBJ1-1
CASSSTYEQYF,TGTGCCAGCAGTTCGACTTACGAGCAGTACTTC,-,-,11,TRBV7-2,TRBJ2-7
CASSLQGSYNSPLHF,TGTGCCAGCTCACTACAGGGGAGCTATAATTCACCCCTCCACTTT,once,TRBD1,15,TRBV18,TRBJ1-6
CASSQDTIGEQYF,TGCGCCAGCAGCCAAGATACCATCGGCGAGCAGTACTTC,-,-,13,TRBV4-3,TRBJ2-7
CASSHSGGAREQYF,TGTGCCAGCAGCCACAGCGGGGGGGCCAGGGAGCAGTACTTC,-,TRBD2,14,TRBV5-4,TRBJ2-7
CASSPSQNTEAFF,TGTGCCAGCAGTCCCAGTCAAAACACTGAAGCTTTCTTT,-,-,13,TRBV2,TRBJ1-1
CASSLQETQYF,TGTGCCAGCAGCCTCCAAGAGACCCAGTACTTC,-,-,11,TRBV7-2,TRBJ2-5
CASSLMGGITEAFF,TGTGCCAGCAGCTTAATGGGGGGGATTACTGAAGCTTTCTTT,-,-,14,TRBV7-8,TRBJ1-1
CASSVQGSTTNEKLFF,TGTGCCAGCAGCGTTCAGGGGTCGACAACTAATGAAAAACTGTTTTTT,-,-,16,TRBV9,TRBJ1-4
CASSQTGVPYNEQFF,TGTGCCAGCAGCCAAACGGGAGTCCCCTACAATGAGCAGTTCTTC,-,-,15,TRBV3-1/TRBV3-2,TRBJ2-1
CASSQEKRAEQFF,TGTGCCAGCAGCCAAGAGAAAAGAGCAGAGCAGTTCTTC,-,-,13,TRBV14,TRBJ2-1
CASSPTRGANVLTF,TGTGCCAGCAGTCCCACTCGGGGGGCCAACGTCCTGACTTTC,-,-,14,TRBV2,TRBJ2-6
CASSQGARNNEQFF,TGCGCCAGCAGTCAGGGGGCGCGTAACAATGAGCAGTTCTTC,-,TRBD1,14,TRBV10-1,TRBJ2-1
CASSLSPGQTSYEQYF,TGCGCCAGCAGCTTGAGCCCGGGACAGACCTCCTACGAGCAGTACTTC,-,TRBD1,16,TRBV5-1,TRBJ2-7
CATARRSRETQYF,TGTGCCACCGCGCGCCGGAGTCGAGAGACCCAGTACTTC,-,-,13,TRBV19,TRBJ2-5
CASKITPGAGGTQYF,TGTGCCAGCAAAATTACCCCCGGGGCGGGGGGGACCCAGTACTTC,-,TRBD2,15,TRBV2,TRBJ2-5
CASSLQAGGANIQYF,TGTGCCAGCAGCTTACAAGCGGGAGGGGCAAACATTCAGTACTTC,-,TRBD2,15,TRBV7-3,TRBJ2-4
CASSDSGSSYNEQFF,TGTGCCAGCAGCGATAGCGGGAGCTCCTACAATGAGCAGTTCTTC,-,TRBD2,15,TRBV9,TRBJ2-1
CASSPMGAGGRDTQYF,TGTGCCAGCAGCCCAATGGGGGCGGGAGGCCGGGATACGCAGTATTTT,-,TRBD2,16,TRBV7-9,TRBJ2-3
CASSLSVGQFF,TGTGCCAGCAGTTTAAGCGTTGGGCAGTTCTTC,-,-,11,TRBV2,TRBJ2-1
CASSQSPGESTEAFF,TGTGCCAGCAGCCAATCCCCCGGGGAGAGCACTGAAGCTTTCTTT,-,-,15,TRBV16,TRBJ1-1
CASSIGGTAYNEQFF,TGTGCCAGTAGTATAGGCGGGACAGCCTACAATGAGCAGTTCTTC,-,-,15,TRBV19,TRBJ2-1
CASSPYPLEGYTF,TGTGCCAGCAGCCCATACCCATTAGAAGGCTACACCTTC,once,-,13,TRBV11-1,TRBJ1-2
CASSQVQGASTDTQYF,TGTGCCAGCAGCCAAGTACAGGGGGCAAGCACAGATACGCAGTATTTT,-,TRBD1,16,TRBV3-1/TRBV3-2,TRBJ2-3
CASSRKQGAPHNSPLHF,TGTGCCAGCAGCCGTAAACAGGGGGCCCCTCATAATTCACCCCTCCACTTT,-,TRBD1,17,TRBV5-4,TRBJ1-6
CASGLVGPGGLNTEAFF,TGTGCTAGTGGTTTGGTTGGGCCGGGGGGTTTGAACACTGAAGCTTTCTTT,-,-,17,TRBV12-5,TRBJ1-1
CASSPPGQWYGYTF,TGTGCCAGCAGTCCCCCGGGACAATGGTATGGCTACACCTTC,-,-,14,TRBV28,TRBJ1-2
CATAGGTGGSQPQHF,TGTGCCACGGCCGGGGGGACAGGGGGCTCTCAGCCCCAGCATTTT,-,TRBD1,15,TRBV10-3,TRBJ1-5
CASSLVPGQGQKLFF,TGTGCCAGCAGCTTGGTGCCGGGACAGGGGCAAAAACTGTTTTTT,-,TRBD1,15,TRBV5-4,TRBJ1-4
CASTREGATNEKLFF,TGTGCCAGTACCCGAGAGGGGGCGACGAATGAAAAACTGTTTTTT,-,TRBD1,15,TRBV19,TRBJ1-4
CASSPTGSGAANEKLFF,TGTGCCAGCTCACCAACAGGAAGTGGGGCGGCTAATGAAAAACTGTTTTTT,-,-,17,TRBV18,TRBJ1-4
CASSLYGQGRTDTQYF,TGTGCCAGCAGTTTATACGGACAGGGACGCACAGATACGCAGTATTTT,-,TRBD1,16,TRBV28,TRBJ2-3
CASSEHTTYEQYF,TGTGCCAGCAGTGAGCACACTACCTACGAGCAGTACTTC,-,-,13,TRBV6-1,TRBJ2-7
CASSQELGGNQPQHF,TGCGCCAGCAGCCAAGAGCTAGGGGGCAATCAGCCCCAGCATTTT,-,-,15,TRBV4-3,TRBJ1-5
CASSFGKGGDLEKLFF,TGTGCCAGCAGCTTTGGTAAAGGGGGGGACTTGGAAAAACTGTTTTTT,-,-,16,TRBV7-9,TRBJ1-4
CASSLGASGRGTDTQYF,TGCGCCAGCAGCTTGGGGGCTAGCGGGAGGGGCACAGATACGCAGTATTTT,-,TRBD2,17,TRBV5-1,TRBJ2-3
CASSTTSGGPSYNEQFF,TGTGCCAGCAGCACGACTAGCGGGGGGCCTTCCTACAATGAGCAGTTCTTC,-,TRBD2,17,TRBV27,TRBJ2-1
CASSVEVGARGETQYF,TGTGCCAGCAGCGTAGAAGTTGGGGCCAGGGGTGAGACCCAGTACTTC,-,-,16,TRBV9,TRBJ2-5
CASSPGTSGGATGELFF,TGTGCCAGCTCACCCGGGACTAGCGGGGGAGCCACCGGGGAGCTGTTTTTT,-,TRBD2,17,TRBV18,TRBJ2-2
CASSPDGHLTDTQYF,TGTGCCAGCAGCCCAGACGGACACCTCACAGATACGCAGTATTTT,-,-,15,TRBV7-9,TRBJ2-3
CASSHGTGVNYGYTF,TGCGCCAGCAGCCACGGGACAGGGGTGAACTATGGCTACACCTTC,few,TRBD1,15,TRBV4-1,TRBJ1-2
CSASPPLDRVYGYTF,TGCAGTGCTAGTCCCCCTCTCGACAGGGTTTATGGCTACACCTTC,-,TRBD1,15,TRBV20-1,TRBJ1-2
CASSFQGVDSPLHF,TGCGCCAGCAGCTTTCAGGGGGTAGATTCACCCCTCCACTTT,few,TRBD1,14,TRBV5-1,TRBJ1-6
CASSLSVEETQYF,TGTGCCAGCAGCTTAAGCGTCGAAGAGACCCAGTACTTC,-,-,13,TRBV7-3,TRBJ2-5
CASSLEGGMNTEAFF,TGTGCCAGCAGCTTGGAAGGGGGCATGAACACTGAAGCTTTCTTT,-,TRBD1,15,TRBV5-5,TRBJ1-1
CASKGVTGELFF,TGTGCCAGCAAGGGGGTCACCGGGGAGCTGTTTTTT,-,-,12,TRBV6-5,TRBJ2-2
CASSPEGGGIGANVLTF,TGTGCCAGCAGCCCAGAAGGTGGGGGGATCGGGGCCAACGTCCTGACTTTC,-,-,17,TRBV11-3,TRBJ2-6
CASSLAGDNQPQHF,TGCGCCAGCAGCTTGGCAGGGGACAATCAGCCCCAGCATTTT,-,-,14,TRBV5-1,TRBJ1-5
CASIRTGIGGYTF,TGTGCCAGCATCCGGACAGGGATTGGTGGCTACACCTTC,-,TRBD1,13,TRBV5-6,TRBJ1-2